The clone carrying this T cell receptor (beta chain) has only a few counts. This sample was included in a study of CD8 T cells in Susac syndrome. The CDR3 is 16 amino acids. Germline V gene sequence: CDR1 MGHDK, CDR2 SYGVNS. J lost 6 bases, V lost 5 bases, and 8 bases had no gene match. Random hexamers primed reverse transcription of about 0.5 to 1 ug RNA. TCRdb re-analysed the immunoSEQ multiplex PCR reads in MiXCR, keeping a single row per CDR3 protein. The data show about 200,000 distinct CDR3 sequences, over 90% seen once. The receptor was isolated from a human donor with multiple sclerosis. The chain combines TRBV25-1 with TRBJ2-1; 12 bases fit TRBD2. The specimen was CD4+ T cells from PBMCs. The CDR3: CASSPLAGGPGNEQFF. The CDR3 DNA follows: TGTGCCAGCAGTCCCCTAGCGGGAGGGCCGGGCAATGAGCAGTTCTTC.